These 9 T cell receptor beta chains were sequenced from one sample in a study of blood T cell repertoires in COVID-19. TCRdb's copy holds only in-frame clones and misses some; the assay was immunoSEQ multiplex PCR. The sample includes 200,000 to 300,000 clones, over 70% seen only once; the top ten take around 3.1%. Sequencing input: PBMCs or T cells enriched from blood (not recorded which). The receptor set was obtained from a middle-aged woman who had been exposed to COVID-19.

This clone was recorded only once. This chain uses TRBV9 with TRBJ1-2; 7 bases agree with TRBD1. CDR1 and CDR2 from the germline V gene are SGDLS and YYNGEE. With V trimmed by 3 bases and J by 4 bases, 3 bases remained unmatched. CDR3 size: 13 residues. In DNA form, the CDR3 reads TGTGCCAGCAGCGCGGACAGGCTCTATGGCTACACCTTC. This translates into CASSADRLYGYTF. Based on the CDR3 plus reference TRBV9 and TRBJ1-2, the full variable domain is DSGVTQTPKHLITATGQRVTLRCSPRSGDLSVYWYQQSLDQGLQFLIQYYNGEERAKGNILERFSAQQFPDLHSELNLSSLELGDSALYFCASSADRLYGYTFGSGTRLTVV.

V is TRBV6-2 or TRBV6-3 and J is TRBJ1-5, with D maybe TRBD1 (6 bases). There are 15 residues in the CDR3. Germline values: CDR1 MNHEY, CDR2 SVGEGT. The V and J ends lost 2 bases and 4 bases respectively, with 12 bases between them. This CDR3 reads CASSYMGASNQPQHF. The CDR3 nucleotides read TGTGCCAGCAGTTACATGGGGGCCTCTAATCAGCCCCAGCATTTT.

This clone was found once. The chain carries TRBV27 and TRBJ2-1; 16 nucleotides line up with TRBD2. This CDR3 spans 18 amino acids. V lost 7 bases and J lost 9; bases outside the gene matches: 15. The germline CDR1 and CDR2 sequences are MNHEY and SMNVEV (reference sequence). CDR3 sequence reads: CASTLRPGLAGGHGEQFF. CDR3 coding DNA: TGTGCCAGCACTCTTAGGCCGGGACTAGCGGGGGGGCACGGTGAGCAGTTCTTC.

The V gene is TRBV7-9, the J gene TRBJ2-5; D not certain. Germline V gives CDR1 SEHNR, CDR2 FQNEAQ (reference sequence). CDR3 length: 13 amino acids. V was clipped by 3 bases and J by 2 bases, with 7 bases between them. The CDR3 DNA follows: TGTGCCAGCAGCTTTGGCCTGCAAGAGACCCAGTACTTC. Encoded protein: CASSFGLQETQYF. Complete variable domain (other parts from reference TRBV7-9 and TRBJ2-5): DTGVSQNPRHKITKRGQNVTFRCDPISEHNRLYWYRQTLGQGPEFLTYFQNEAQLEKSRLLSDRFSAERPKGSFSTLEIQRTEQGDSAMYLCASSFGLQETQYFGPGTRLLVL.

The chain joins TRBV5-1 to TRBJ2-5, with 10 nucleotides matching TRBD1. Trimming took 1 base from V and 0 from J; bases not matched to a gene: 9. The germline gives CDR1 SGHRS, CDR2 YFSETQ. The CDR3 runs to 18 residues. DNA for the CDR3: TGCGCCAGCAGCTTGTTTGCGTTGGGACAGGGGTACCAAGAGACCCAGTACTTC. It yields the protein CASSLFALGQGYQETQYF.

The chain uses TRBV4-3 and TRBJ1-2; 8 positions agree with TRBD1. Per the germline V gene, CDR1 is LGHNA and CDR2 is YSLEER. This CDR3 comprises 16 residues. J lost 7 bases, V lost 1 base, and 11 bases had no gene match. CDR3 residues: CASSQGYAQGAFGYTF. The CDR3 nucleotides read TGCGCCAGCAGCCAAGGTTACGCCCAGGGGGCTTTTGGCTACACCTTC.

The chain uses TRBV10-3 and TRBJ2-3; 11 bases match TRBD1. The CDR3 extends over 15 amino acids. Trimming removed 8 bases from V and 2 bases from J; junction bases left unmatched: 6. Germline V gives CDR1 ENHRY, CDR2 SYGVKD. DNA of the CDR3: TGTGCCATCGGGACAGGGGGAATCAACACAGATACGCAGTATTTT. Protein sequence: CAIGTGGINTDTQYF.

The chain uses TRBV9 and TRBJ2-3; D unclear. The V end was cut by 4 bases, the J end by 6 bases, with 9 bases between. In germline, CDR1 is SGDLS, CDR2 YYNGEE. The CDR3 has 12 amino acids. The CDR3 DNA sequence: TGTGCCAGCAGCCAATCCCGGGATACGCAGTATTTT. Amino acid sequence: CASSQSRDTQYF.

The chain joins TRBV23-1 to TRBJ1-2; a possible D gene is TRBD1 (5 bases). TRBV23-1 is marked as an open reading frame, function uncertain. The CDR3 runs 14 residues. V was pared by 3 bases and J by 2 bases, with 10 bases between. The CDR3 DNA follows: TGCGCCAGCAGTCATAAGGGGTCGAACTATGGCTACACCTTC. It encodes CASSHKGSNYGYTF.